Below are 9 T cell receptor beta chains sequenced from a single sample in a study of T cell responses to AZD1222 COVID-19 vaccine. TCRdb's copy holds only in-frame clones and misses some; the assay was immunoSEQ multiplex PCR. The table has fewer than 110,000 clones, less than 95% seen once. Sequenced here: peripheral blood, sampled on day 0 of AZD1222 vaccination. All receptors come from an adult in good health.

The chain is built from TRBV6-4 and TRBJ2-2; D perhaps matches TRBD1 (6 bases). V lost 1 base and J lost 7, with 7 bases in between. This CDR3 has 13 residues. CDR1 is MRHNA, CDR2 SNTAGT, per germline. DNA of the CDR3: TGTGCCAGCAGTGACTGGGACAACGGGGAGCTGTTTTTT. This gives the protein CASSDWDNGELFF.

The chain employs TRBV7-9 and TRBJ2-2; D gene ambiguous. The CDR3 runs 15 residues. The V end lost 1 base, the J end lost 8 bases, and 14 bases lay between the germline ends. In germline, CDR1 is SEHNR, CDR2 FQNEAQ (reference sequence). The CDR3 DNA follows: TGTGCCAGCAGCTTAGGATTTGAGTTATCGGGGGAGCTGTTTTTT. It codes for CASSLGFELSGELFF.

The genes are TRBV15 and TRBJ2-2; no definite D call. The germline V gene has CDR1 LNHNV and CDR2 YYDKDF (reference sequence). V lost 1 base and J lost 4, with 7 bases in between. This CDR3 contains 14 residues. CDR3 in amino acids: CATSRVRPTGELFF. As DNA, the CDR3 is TGTGCCACCAGCAGAGTCAGGCCCACCGGGGAGCTGTTTTTT.

The chain links TRBV13 to TRBJ1-2; 9 bases map to TRBD1. V shed 0 bases and J 4 bases; nucleotides not matched to a gene: 0. CDR3 length equals 14 residues. CDR1 PRHDT and CDR2 FYEKMQ come from the germline V gene (reference sequence). The CDR3 reads CASSLGGQGYGYTF. CDR3 sequence (DNA): TGTGCCAGCAGCTTAGGGGGACAGGGCTATGGCTACACCTTC.

The chain carries TRBV7-9 and TRBJ2-1; D uncertain. V dropped 5 bases and J dropped 2 bases, with 10 bases sitting between them. Germline CDR1 SEHNR, CDR2 FQNEAQ (reference sequence). The CDR3 sequence is 14 residues long. The CDR3 nucleotides are TGTGCCAGCAGCGTACCGGGTGCCTACAATGAGCAGTTCTTC. Protein sequence: CASSVPGAYNEQFF.

The chain combines TRBV29-1 with TRBJ1-5; 9 bases agree with TRBD1. The CDR3 sequence is 20 residues long. Germline values: CDR1 SQVTM, CDR2 ANQGSEA. With 4 bases clipped from V and 0 bases from J, the junction kept 19 bases outside the gene matches. The CDR3 reads CSVASPVLDRGRLSNQPQHF. The CDR3 coding sequence is TGCAGCGTTGCTAGTCCCGTGCTGGACAGGGGACGTCTTAGCAATCAGCCCCAGCATTTT.

The chain has TRBV27 and TRBJ1-1; D is unclear. The CDR3 length is 18 residues. Per germline, CDR1 MNHEY and CDR2 SMNVEV (reference sequence). Trimming cost V 2 bases and J 0 bases, with 19 bases left between them. CDR3 loop: CASSLRVRQTGVNTEAFF. The CDR3 region has the DNA TGTGCCAGCAGTTTAAGGGTTCGGCAGACCGGCGTGAACACTGAAGCTTTCTTT.

The chain is built from TRBV27 and TRBJ1-2; 7 positions match TRBD1. The V and J ends lost 2 bases and 8 bases, in that order; junction bases with no gene match: 5. The germline V gene encodes CDR1 MNHEY and CDR2 SMNVEV (reference sequence). The CDR3 spans 13 residues. This CDR3 is CASSLGSGGGYTF. The CDR3 DNA follows: TGTGCCAGCAGTTTAGGTTCAGGGGGAGGCTACACCTTC.

This chain connects TRBV5-1 to TRBJ2-7; D remains ambiguous. Germline-derived CDR1 and CDR2 are SGHRS and YFSETQ. This CDR3 comprises 16 residues. V shed 5 bases and J shed 0 bases, with 18 bases lying between them. The CDR3 DNA is TGCGCCAGCAGGCCAACCGGAGATTACCGCTCCTACGAGCAGTACTTC. This translates into CASRPTGDYRSYEQYF.